This entry is about one TCR beta chain. What it binds is not known. This CDR3 spans 14 amino acids. V was cut by 3 bases and J by 7 bases, with 16 bases left in between. Per the germline V gene, CDR1 is SGDLS and CDR2 is YYNGEE. The treatment denotes: oral pan-JAK inhibitor, 5-10 mg twice daily. As part of sample collection, lesional scalp punch biopsies and peripheral blood were taken from alopecia areata patients. This sample was taken from a study of CD8+ T cells in alopecia areata. Turning to the study itself: The drug, oral tofacitinib, was given to treated patients at 5 to 10 mg twice daily. Study-level points and caveats: Tofacitinib did not eliminate many expanded lesional clones from scalp or blood.

RNA extraction was followed by reverse transcription into cDNA, which acted as the sequencing template. Libraries were prepared by immunoSEQ multiplex PCR; TCRdb keeps only in-frame clonotypes and omits some of them. Of about 210,000 clones listed, more than 45% are singletons. The sequence came from a human donor with alopecia areata. The source was CD4+ T cells sorted from blood, collected at week 4, from a patient treated with tofacitinib. V and J are TRBV9 and TRBJ1-2; a possible D gene is TRBD1 (5 bases). DNA for the CDR3: TGTGCCAGCAGCGGAGTGGGGGAATTTAGTGGCTACACCTTC. Its protein is CASSGVGEFSGYTF.